The 9 T cell receptor beta chains below were found in one sample sequenced in a study of blood T cell repertoires in COVID-19. Sequencing was performed with immunoSEQ multiplex PCR; in TCRdb, only in-frame clones are kept and a portion is missing. The sample includes about 55,000 clones, about 93% seen only once; the top ten take under 15%. The sequenced material came from peripheral blood. Receptors originate from a human donor with active COVID-19. The donor label of this sample is uncertain.

This clone showed up just once. The V gene is TRBV9, the J gene TRBJ2-1; the match to TRBD2 covers 7 bases. CDR3 size: 15 residues. The V gene's germline CDR1 is SGDLS and CDR2 YYNGEE. V was clipped by 2 bases and J by 6 bases; unmatched bases: 8. CDR3 sequence reads: CASSVLAVSSNEQFF. CDR3 sequence (DNA): TGTGCCAGCAGCGTGCTAGCGGTCTCTTCCAATGAGCAGTTCTTC.

This clone occurred a few times. This chain connects TRBV5-1 to TRBJ2-7; 7 bases map to TRBD1. The CDR3 sequence is 14 residues long. Germline V gives CDR1 SGHRS, CDR2 YFSETQ. The ends lost 7 bases at V and 0 bases at J; junction bases unmatched: 7. This CDR3 reads CASRSGQSSYEQYV. The CDR3 DNA sequence: TGCGCCAGCCGCTCGGGACAGAGCTCCTACGAGCAGTACGTC.

A word on this clone: Different DNA sequences within this sample yield the same CDR3. The chain employs TRBV5-1 and TRBJ2-1; no definite D call. CDR1 SGHRS and CDR2 YFSETQ come from the germline V gene. V shed 1 base and J shed 7 bases, with 6 bases lying between them. CDR3 length equals 12 residues. The CDR3 nucleotides are TGCGCCAGCAGCTTGCCGTCGAATGAGCAGTTCTTC. Amino acid sequence: CASSLPSNEQFF. Full variable domain (remainder filled in from reference TRBV5-1 and TRBJ2-1): KAGVTQTPRYLIKTRGQQVTLSCSPISGHRSVSWYQQTPGQGLQFLFEYFSETQRNKGNFPGRFSGRQFSNSRSEMNVSTLELGDSALYLCASSLPSNEQFFGPGTRLTVL.

V and J are TRBV5-5 and TRBJ2-7; the D gene is possibly TRBD1 (6 bases). This CDR3 is 15 amino acids long. Germline assignment: CDR1 SGHKS and CDR2 YYEKEE (reference sequence). V was clipped by 0 bases and J by 4 bases, with 14 bases between them. DNA for the CDR3: TGTGCCAGCAGCTTGGGACCAGGGGCCGCTTACGAGCAGTACGTC. It encodes CASSLGPGAAYEQYV.

This clone was detected only once. The chain carries TRBV7-9 and TRBJ2-7, with TRBD1 matching 7 bases. CDR3 length: 16 amino acids. V was clipped by 5 bases and J by 6 bases; unmatched bases: 16. Germline V gene lookup returns CDR1 SEHNR and CDR2 FQNEAQ (reference sequence). DNA of the CDR3: TGTGCCAGCAGCAGATATCCCGGGACAGACGAGGGCGAGCAGTACGTC. It encodes CASSRYPGTDEGEQYV.

The chain has TRBV4-1 and TRBJ2-3; 8 nucleotides match TRBD1. This CDR3 is 16 amino acids long. Looked up from germline, CDR1 is MGHRA and CDR2 is YSYEKL. Trimming removed 1 base from V and 4 bases from J; junction bases left unmatched: 7. CDR3 DNA sequence: TGCGCCAGCAGCCAAGTTTCAGGGGGCGGATCAGATACGCAGTATTTT. Its translation: CASSQVSGGGSDTQYF.

The chain is built from TRBV29-1 and TRBJ2-2; 7 bases match TRBD1. Germline values: CDR1 SQVTM, CDR2 ANQGSEA. This CDR3 has 14 residues. The ends lost 4 bases at V and 0 bases at J; junction bases unmatched: 2. The CDR3 region is CSVGTGANTGELFF. CDR3 coding DNA: TGCAGCGTTGGAACAGGGGCGAACACCGGGGAGCTGTTTTTT.

The chain recombines TRBV4-1 with TRBJ2-7, with a possible D match to TRBD1 (5 bases). There are 15 residues in the CDR3. Trimming took 4 bases from V and 3 from J, leaving 16 bases between them. Per germline, CDR1 MGHRA and CDR2 YSYEKL. The CDR3 DNA follows: TGCGCCAGCAGCCTATCAGGTCAGGGCGTCTACGAGCAGTACTTC. Its translation: CASSLSGQGVYEQYF.

The chain is built from TRBV5-1 and TRBJ2-3; 8 bases agree with TRBD1. V shed 2 bases and J 2 bases; nucleotides not matched to a gene: 4. CDR1 is SGHRS and CDR2 is YFSETQ in the germline V gene. The CDR3 covers 15 residues. Here the CDR3 DNA reads TGCGCCAGCAGCTTAACAGGGGGTCACACAGATACGCAGTATTTT. This translates into CASSLTGGHTDTQYF.